This T cell receptor (beta chain) was captured in a study of cytomegalovirus exposure and HLA in healthy donors. As concerns this clone: Its matching antigen is unknown.

The primer mix had 60 Vbeta and 13 Jbeta primers. TCRdb's copy holds only in-frame clones and misses some; the assay was immunoSEQ multiplex PCR. This table holds some 180,000 clones, 73% found once. This CDR3 has 12 amino acids. Germline V CDR1 and CDR2: GTSNPN, SVGIG (reference sequence). V was clipped by 1 base and J by 3 bases, with 6 bases between them. These donors counted as nominally healthy when sampled, but unrecorded immune exposures were likely. Study-level points and caveats: In terms of immune exposure information, only CMV serostatus was available.

This receptor was identified in a woman aged 18-35 years in good health and CMV-seropositive. This rearrangement joins TRBV30 to TRBJ1-2; the D gene is possibly TRBD1 (6 bases). The specimen sequenced was PBMCs. CDR3 nucleotides: TGTGCCTGGAGTGAGGGGGACTATGGCTACACCTTC. It yields the protein CAWSEGDYGYTF. Together with reference TRBV30 and TRBJ1-2, the CDR3 gives the full variable domain: SQTIHQWPATLVQPVGSPLSLECTVEGTSNPNLYWYRQAAGRGLQLLFYSVGIGQISSEVPQNLSASRPQDRQFILSSKKLLLSDSGFYLCAWSEGDYGYTFGSGTRLTVV.